This TCR beta chain was recorded in a study of blood T cell repertoires in COVID-19. At the level of the study: The samples span acute and convalescent COVID-19 from the United States, Italy and Spain. PBMCs, B-cell-depleted T cells, or T cells provided the cDNA or gDNA that made up the material.

Clones were sequenced by immunoSEQ multiplex PCR, and TCRdb holds only the in-frame ones, with some missing. Seen here are some 180,000 clones, nearly 80% observed once, and the top ten hold approximately 15%. V lost 5 bases and J lost 1; bases outside the gene matches: 6. Germline V gene sequence: CDR1 SGHNT, CDR2 YENEEA. The CDR3 has 15 residues. The participants were between about 18 and 90 years old and came from under 25 US areas. This receptor was identified in a man in his fifties or sixties who had been exposed to COVID-19. Source material: PBMCs or T cells enriched from blood (not recorded which). The rearrangement joins TRBV11-3 to TRBJ1-1; 8 bases agree with TRBD1. CDR3 residues: CASSDPRGRNTEAFF. The CDR3 DNA is TGTGCCAGCAGCGACCCCAGGGGGCGGAACACTGAAGCTTTCTTT. Variable domain in full (rest from reference TRBV11-3 and TRBJ1-1): EAGVVQSPRYKIIEKKQPVAFWCNPISGHNTLYWYLQNLGQGPELLIRYENEEAVDDSQLPKDRFSAERLKGVDSTLKIQPAELGDSAVYLCASSDPRGRNTEAFFGQGTRLTVV.